A single TCR beta chain is shown here with its context. The entry originates in a study of blood T cell repertoires in COVID-19. Across the study: COVID-19 samples, acute and convalescent, were from the United States, Italy and Spain. PBMCs, B-cell-depleted T cells, or T cells provided the cDNA or gDNA that made up the material.

Germline assignment: CDR1 SGHTA and CDR2 FQGNSA. This CDR3 has 15 residues. V lost 5 bases to trimming and J lost 1 base, with 15 bases between them. Original handling: By means of reference gene primer amplification, nucleated cell counts were estimated. Clones were sequenced by immunoSEQ multiplex PCR, and TCRdb holds only the in-frame ones, with some missing. For V, J and clone size, that table is used; D and trimming come from the DNA. Among about 150,000 clones listed, 65% to 90% were seen once. The chain carries TRBV7-2 and TRBJ2-7, with a tentative D call TRBD1 (6 bases). Sequenced: peripheral blood. The TCR was taken from a man in his 70s with acute or convalescent COVID-19. For the CDR3, the DNA is TGTGCCAGCAGCGGAAGAGGGACATCTTCCTACGAGCAGTACTTC. Protein product: CASSGRGTSSYEQYF.